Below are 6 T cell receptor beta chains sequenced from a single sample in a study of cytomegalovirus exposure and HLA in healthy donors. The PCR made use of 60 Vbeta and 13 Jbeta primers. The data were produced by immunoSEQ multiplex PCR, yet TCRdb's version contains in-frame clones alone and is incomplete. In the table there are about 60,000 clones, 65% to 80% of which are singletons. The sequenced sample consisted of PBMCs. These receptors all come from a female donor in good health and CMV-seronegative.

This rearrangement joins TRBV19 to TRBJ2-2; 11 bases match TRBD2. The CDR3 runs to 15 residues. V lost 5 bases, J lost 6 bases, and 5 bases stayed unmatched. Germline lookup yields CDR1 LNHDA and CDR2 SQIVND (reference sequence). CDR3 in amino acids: CASSDLAGGAGELFF. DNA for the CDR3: TGTGCCAGTAGTGATCTAGCGGGAGGCGCCGGGGAGCTGTTTTTT.

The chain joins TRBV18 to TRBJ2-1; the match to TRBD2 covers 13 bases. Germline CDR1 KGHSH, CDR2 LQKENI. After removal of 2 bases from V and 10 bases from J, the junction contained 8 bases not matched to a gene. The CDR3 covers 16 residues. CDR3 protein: CASSPNPQLAGGEQFF. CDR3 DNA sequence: TGTGCCAGCTCACCAAATCCCCAACTAGCGGGGGGGGAGCAGTTCTTC.

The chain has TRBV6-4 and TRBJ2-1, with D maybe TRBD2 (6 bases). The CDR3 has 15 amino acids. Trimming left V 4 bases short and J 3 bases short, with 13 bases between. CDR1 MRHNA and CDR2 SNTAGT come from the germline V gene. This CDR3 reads CASSARDSGYNEQFF. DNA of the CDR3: TGTGCCAGCAGTGCCCGGGACTCCGGCTACAATGAGCAGTTCTTC.

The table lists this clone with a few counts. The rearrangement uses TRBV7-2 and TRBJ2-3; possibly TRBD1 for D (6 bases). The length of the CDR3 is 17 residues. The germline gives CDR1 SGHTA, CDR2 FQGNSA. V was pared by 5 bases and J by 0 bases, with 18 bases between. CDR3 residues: CASSPRQVLDSTDTQYF. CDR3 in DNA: TGTGCCAGCAGCCCTCGACAGGTCTTGGATAGCACAGATACGCAGTATTTT.

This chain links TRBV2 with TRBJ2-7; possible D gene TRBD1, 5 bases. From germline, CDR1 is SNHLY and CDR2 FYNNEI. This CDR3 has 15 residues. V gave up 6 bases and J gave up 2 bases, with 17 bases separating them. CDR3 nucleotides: TGTGCCAGCAGCGTCCAGGCAGGACACCCCTACGAGCAGTACTTC. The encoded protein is CASSVQAGHPYEQYF.

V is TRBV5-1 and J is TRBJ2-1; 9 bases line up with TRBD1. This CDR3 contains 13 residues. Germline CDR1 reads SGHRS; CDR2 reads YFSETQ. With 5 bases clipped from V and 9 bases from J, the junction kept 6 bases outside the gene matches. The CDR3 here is CASRVEDRGEQFF. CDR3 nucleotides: TGCGCCAGCAGAGTTGAGGACAGGGGTGAGCAGTTCTTC.